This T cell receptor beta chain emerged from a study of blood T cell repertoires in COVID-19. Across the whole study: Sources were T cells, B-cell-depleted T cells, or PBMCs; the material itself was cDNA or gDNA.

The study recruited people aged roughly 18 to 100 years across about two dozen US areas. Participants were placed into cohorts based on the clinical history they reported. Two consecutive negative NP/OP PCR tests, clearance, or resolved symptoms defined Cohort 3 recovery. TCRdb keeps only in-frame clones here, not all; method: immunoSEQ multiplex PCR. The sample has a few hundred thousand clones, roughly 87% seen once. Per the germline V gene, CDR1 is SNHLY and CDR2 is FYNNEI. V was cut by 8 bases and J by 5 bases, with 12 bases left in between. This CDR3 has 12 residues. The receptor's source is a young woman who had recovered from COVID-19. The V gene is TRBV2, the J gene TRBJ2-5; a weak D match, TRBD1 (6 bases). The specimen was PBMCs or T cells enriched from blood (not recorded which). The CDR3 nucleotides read TGTGCCAGCTCAACAGGGCCCGAGACCCAGTACTTC. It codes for CASSTGPETQYF.